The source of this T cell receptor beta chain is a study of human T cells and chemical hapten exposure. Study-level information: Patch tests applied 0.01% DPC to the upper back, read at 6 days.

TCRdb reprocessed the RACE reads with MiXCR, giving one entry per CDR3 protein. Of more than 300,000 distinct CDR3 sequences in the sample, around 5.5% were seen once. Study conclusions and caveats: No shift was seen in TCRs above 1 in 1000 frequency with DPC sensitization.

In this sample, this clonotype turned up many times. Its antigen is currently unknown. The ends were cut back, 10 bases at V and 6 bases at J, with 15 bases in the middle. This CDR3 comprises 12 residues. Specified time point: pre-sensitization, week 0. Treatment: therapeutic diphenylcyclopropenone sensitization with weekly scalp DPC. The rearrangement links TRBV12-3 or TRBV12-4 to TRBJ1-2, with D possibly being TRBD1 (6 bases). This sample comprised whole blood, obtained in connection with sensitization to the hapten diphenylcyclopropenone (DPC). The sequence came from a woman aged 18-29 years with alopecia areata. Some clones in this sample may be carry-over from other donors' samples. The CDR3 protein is CATMGGQHGYTF. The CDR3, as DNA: TGTGCCACCATGGGGGGCCAGCATGGCTACACCTTC.